This entry is about one T cell receptor (beta chain). The data derive from a study of molecular identifiers for immune sequencing clone quantification. Study details: Five aliquots were made in replicates from the RNA of about 19,000 or 110,000 naive CD8 cells, and four were sequenced.

V trimming: 5 bases; J trimming: 3 bases; junction bases outside the gene matches: 4. This CDR3 has 15 amino acids. Bulk TCR libraries were made with methods that had been previously described and with listed TCR primers. One entry per CDR3 protein, called by TCRdb with MiXCR from the PCR reads. This table holds 85,000 to 100,000 distinct CDR3 sequences, approximately 25% found once. Every naive CD8 library was made from between about 18,000 and 1,100,000 sorted cells with 10%, 30% or 50% RNA. J is TRBJ2-1 and V is TRBV12-3 or TRBV12-4; 10 bases agree with TRBD1. The TCR comes from a human donor in good health. Some libraries in this study had Jurkat cell RNA spiked in. Sequencing was performed on naive CD8+ T cells from blood, with Jurkat cell RNA spiked in. Subset: FACS-sorted CD8+CD4-CCR7+CD45RA+ naive T cells. CDR3 amino acids: CASSPRDRGYNEQFF. The CDR3 DNA is TGTGCCAGCAGTCCTCGGGACAGGGGCTACAATGAGCAGTTCTTC.